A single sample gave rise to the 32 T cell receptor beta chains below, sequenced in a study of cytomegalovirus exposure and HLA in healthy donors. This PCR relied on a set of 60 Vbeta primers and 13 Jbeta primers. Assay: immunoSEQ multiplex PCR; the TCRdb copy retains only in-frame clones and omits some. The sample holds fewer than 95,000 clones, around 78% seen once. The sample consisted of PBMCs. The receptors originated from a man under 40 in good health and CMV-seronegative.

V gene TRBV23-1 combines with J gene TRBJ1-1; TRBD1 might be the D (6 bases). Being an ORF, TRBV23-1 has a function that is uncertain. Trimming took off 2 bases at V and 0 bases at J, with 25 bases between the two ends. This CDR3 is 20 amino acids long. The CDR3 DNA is TGCGCCAGCAGTCAACCCCCCAACCATTGGACAGAAACAATGAACACTGAAGCTTTCTTT. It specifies CASSQPPNHWTETMNTEAFF.

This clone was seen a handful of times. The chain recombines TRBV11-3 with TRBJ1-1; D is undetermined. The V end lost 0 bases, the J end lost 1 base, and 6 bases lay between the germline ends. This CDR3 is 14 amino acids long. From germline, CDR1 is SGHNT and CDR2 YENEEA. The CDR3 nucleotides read TGTGCCAGCAGCTTAGAAGGCGGGAACACTGAAGCTTTCTTT. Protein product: CASSLEGGNTEAFF. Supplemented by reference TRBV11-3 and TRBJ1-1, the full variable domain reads EAGVVQSPRYKIIEKKQPVAFWCNPISGHNTLYWYLQNLGQGPELLIRYENEEAVDDSQLPKDRFSAERLKGVDSTLKIQPAELGDSAVYLCASSLEGGNTEAFFGQGTRLTVV.

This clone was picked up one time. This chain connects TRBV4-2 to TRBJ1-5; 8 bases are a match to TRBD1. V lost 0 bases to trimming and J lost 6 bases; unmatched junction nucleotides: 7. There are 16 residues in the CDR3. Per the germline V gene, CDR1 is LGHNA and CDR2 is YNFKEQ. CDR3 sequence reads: CASSQEQGASSQPQHF. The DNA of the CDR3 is TGTGCCAGCAGCCAAGAGCAGGGGGCCTCCAGTCAGCCCCAGCATTTT.

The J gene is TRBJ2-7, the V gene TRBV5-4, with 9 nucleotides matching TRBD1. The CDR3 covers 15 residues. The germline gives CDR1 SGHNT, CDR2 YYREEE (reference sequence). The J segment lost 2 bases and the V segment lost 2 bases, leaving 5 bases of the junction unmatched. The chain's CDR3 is CASSFYRGRTYEQYF. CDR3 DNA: TGTGCCAGCAGCTTTTACAGGGGGCGCACCTACGAGCAGTACTTC.

In DNA, the CDR3 is TGTGCCAGCAGTGACGGGACTAGCGGGAGCTACGAGCAGTACGTC. This codes for CASSDGTSGSYEQYV. The chain joins TRBV6-1 to TRBJ2-7, with 14 bases identical to TRBD2. Unmatched junction bases numbered 1, after V lost 3 bases and J lost 3 bases. CDR3 size: 15 residues. The germline gives CDR1 MNHNS, CDR2 SASEGT.

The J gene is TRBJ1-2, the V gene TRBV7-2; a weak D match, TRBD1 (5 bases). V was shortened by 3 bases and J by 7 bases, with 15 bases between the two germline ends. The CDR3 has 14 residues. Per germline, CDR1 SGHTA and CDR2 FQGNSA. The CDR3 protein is CASSFSTVLAGYTF. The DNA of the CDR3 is TGTGCCAGCAGCTTTTCGACAGTGCTGGCTGGCTACACCTTC.

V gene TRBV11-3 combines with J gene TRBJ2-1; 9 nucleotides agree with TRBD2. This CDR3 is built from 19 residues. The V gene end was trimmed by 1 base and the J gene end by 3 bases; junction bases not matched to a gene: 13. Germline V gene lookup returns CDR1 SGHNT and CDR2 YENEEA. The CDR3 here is CASSLVGGSAGGFYNEQFF. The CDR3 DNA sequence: TGTGCCAGCAGCTTAGTGGGGGGTAGTGCGGGAGGGTTCTACAATGAGCAGTTCTTC.

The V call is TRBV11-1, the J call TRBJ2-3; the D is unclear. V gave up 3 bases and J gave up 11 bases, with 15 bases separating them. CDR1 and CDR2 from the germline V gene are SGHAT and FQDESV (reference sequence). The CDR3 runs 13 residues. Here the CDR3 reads CASSFGKTSWQYF. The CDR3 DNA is TGTGCCAGCAGCTTTGGTAAAACTTCGTGGCAGTATTTT.

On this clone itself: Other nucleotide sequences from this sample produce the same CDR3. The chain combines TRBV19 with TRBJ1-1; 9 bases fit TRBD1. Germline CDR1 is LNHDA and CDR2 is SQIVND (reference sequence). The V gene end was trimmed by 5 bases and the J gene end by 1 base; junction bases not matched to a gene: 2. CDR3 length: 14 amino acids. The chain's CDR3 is CASSRDRANTEAFF. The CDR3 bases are TGTGCCAGTAGTCGGGACAGGGCGAACACTGAAGCTTTCTTT. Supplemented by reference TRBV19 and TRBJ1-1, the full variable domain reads DGGITQSPKYLFRKEGQNVTLSCEQNLNHDAMYWYRQDPGQGLRLIYYSQIVNDFQKGDIAEGYSVSREKKESFPLTVTSAQKNPTAFYLCASSRDRANTEAFFGQGTRLTVV.

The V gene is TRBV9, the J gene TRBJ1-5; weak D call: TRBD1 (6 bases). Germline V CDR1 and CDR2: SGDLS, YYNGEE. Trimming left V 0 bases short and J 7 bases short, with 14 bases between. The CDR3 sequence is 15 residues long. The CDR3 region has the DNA TGTGCCAGCAGCGTAGATGGGGGGGCCCAGCAGCCCCAGCATTTT. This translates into CASSVDGGAQQPQHF.

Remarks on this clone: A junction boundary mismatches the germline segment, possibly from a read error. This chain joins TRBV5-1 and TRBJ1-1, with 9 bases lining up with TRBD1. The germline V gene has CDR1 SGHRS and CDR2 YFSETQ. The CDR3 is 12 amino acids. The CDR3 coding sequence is TGTGCCAGCAGCCGGGGACAGGGCGAAGCTTTCTTT. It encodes CASSRGQGEAFF. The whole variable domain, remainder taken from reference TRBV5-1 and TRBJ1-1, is KAGVTQTPRYLIKTRGQQVTLSCSPISGHRSVSWYQQTPGQGLQFLFEYFSETQRNKGNFPGRFSGRQFSNSRSEMNVSTLELGDSALYLCASSRGQGEAFFGQGTRLTVV.

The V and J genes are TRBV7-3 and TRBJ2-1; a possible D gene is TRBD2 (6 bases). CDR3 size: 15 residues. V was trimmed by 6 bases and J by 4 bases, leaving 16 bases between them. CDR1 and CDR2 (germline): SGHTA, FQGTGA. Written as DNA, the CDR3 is TGTGCCAGCAGTGCCGGCACCGGGGGTTACAATGAGCAGTTCTTC. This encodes CASSAGTGGYNEQFF.

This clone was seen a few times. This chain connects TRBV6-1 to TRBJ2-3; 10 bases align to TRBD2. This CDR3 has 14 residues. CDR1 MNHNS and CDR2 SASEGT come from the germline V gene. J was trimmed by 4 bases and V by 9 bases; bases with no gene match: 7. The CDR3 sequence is CASGRLAGADTQYF. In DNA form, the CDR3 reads TGTGCCAGTGGTCGGCTAGCGGGAGCAGATACGCAGTATTTT.

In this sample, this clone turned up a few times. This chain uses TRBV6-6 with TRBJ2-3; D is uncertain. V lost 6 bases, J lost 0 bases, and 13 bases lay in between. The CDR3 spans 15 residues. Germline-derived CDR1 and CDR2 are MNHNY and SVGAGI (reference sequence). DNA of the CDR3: TGTGCCAGCAGCCCCTTATCGTCTAGCACAGATACGCAGTATTTT. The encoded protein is CASSPLSSSTDTQYF.

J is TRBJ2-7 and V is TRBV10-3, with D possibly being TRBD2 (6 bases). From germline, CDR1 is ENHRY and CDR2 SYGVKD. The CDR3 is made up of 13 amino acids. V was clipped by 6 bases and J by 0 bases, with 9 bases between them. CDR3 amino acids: CAISIADSYEQYF. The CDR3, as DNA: TGTGCCATCAGCATAGCGGACTCCTACGAGCAGTACTTC.

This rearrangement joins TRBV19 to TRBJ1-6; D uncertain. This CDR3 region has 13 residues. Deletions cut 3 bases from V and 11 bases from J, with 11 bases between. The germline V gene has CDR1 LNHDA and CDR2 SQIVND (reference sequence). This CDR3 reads CASSIASNPPLHF. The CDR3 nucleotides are TGTGCCAGTAGTATCGCGTCGAACCCACCCCTCCACTTT.

CDR3 nucleotide sequence: TGTGCCAGCAGCCGGACTAGCGGAGAGACCCAGTACTTC. It yields the protein CASSRTSGETQYF. V usage is TRBV7-2 and J usage is TRBJ2-5, with TRBD2 matching over 10 bases. This CDR3 is built from 13 residues. Germline V lookup: CDR1 SGHTA, CDR2 FQGNSA. With 5 bases clipped from V and 4 bases from J, the junction kept 1 base outside the gene matches.

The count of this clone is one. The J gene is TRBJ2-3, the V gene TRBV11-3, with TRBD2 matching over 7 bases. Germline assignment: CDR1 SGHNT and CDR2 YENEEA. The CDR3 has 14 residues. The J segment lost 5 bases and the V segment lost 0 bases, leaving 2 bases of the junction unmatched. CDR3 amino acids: CASSLDPGGDTQYF. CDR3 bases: TGTGCCAGCAGCTTAGATCCGGGGGGAGATACGCAGTATTTT. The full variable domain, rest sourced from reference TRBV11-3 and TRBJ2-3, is EAGVVQSPRYKIIEKKQPVAFWCNPISGHNTLYWYLQNLGQGPELLIRYENEEAVDDSQLPKDRFSAERLKGVDSTLKIQPAELGDSAVYLCASSLDPGGDTQYFGPGTRLTVL.

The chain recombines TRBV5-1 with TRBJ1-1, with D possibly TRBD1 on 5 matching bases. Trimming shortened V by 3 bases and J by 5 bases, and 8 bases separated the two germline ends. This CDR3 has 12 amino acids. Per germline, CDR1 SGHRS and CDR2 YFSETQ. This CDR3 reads CASSSGSTEAFF. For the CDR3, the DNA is TGCGCCAGCAGCTCAGGGTCAACTGAAGCTTTCTTT.

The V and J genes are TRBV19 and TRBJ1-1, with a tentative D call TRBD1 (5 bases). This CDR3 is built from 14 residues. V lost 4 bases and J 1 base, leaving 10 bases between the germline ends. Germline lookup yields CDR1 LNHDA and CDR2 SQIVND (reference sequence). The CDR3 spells CASSNRDSNTEAFF. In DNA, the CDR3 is TGTGCCAGTAGTAACCGGGACTCGAACACTGAAGCTTTCTTT.

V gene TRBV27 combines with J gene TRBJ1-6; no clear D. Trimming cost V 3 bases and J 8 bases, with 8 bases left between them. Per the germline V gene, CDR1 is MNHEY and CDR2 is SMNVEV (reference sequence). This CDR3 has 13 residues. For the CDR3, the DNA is TGTGCCAGCAGTTTCCAGAGGTATTCACCCCTCCACTTT. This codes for CASSFQRYSPLHF.

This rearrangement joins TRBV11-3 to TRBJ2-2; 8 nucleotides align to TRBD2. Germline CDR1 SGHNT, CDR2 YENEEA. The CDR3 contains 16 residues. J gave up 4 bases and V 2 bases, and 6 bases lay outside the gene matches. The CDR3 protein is CASSLRAGVGTGELFF. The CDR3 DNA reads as TGTGCCAGCAGCTTAAGAGCGGGAGTAGGCACCGGGGAGCTGTTTTTT.

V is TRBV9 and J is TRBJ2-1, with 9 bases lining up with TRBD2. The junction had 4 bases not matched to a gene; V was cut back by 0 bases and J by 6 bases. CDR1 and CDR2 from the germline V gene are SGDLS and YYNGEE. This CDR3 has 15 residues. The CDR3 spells CASSVEAGGLNEQFF. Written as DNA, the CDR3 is TGTGCCAGCAGCGTAGAAGCGGGGGGTCTCAATGAGCAGTTCTTC.

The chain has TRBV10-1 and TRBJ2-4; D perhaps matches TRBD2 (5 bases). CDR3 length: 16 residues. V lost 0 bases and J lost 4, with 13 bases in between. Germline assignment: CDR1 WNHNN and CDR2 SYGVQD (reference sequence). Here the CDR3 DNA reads TGCGCCAGCAGTGAGTCAAAACTAGGGTTTAAAAACATTCAGTACTTC. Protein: CASSESKLGFKNIQYF.

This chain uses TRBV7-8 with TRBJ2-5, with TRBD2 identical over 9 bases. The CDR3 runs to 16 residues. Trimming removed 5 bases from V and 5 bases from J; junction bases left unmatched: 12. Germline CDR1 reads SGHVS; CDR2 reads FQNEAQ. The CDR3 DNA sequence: TGTGCCAGCAGCGAGTCGGGCGGGAGGGCCCTTGAGACCCAGTACTTC. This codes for CASSESGGRALETQYF.

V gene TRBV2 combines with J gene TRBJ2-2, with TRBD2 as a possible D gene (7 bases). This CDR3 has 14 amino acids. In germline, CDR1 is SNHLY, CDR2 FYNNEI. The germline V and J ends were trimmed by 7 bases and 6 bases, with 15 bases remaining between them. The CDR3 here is CASIERGAAGELFF. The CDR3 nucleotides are TGTGCCAGCATCGAACGGGGGGCTGCCGGGGAGCTGTTTTTT.

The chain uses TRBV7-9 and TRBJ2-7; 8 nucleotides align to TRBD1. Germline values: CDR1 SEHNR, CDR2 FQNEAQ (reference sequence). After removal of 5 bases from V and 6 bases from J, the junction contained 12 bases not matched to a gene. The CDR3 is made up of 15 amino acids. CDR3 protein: CASSPIRDRGGEQYV. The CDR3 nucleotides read TGTGCCAGCAGCCCCATCCGTGACAGGGGAGGCGAGCAGTACGTC.

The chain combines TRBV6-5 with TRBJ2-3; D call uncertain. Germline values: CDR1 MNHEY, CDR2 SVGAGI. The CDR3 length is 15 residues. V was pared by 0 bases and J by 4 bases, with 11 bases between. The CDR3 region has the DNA TGTGCCAGCAGTTACTCGCGAGTGTTAGCAGATACGCAGTATTTT. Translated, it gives CASSYSRVLADTQYF.

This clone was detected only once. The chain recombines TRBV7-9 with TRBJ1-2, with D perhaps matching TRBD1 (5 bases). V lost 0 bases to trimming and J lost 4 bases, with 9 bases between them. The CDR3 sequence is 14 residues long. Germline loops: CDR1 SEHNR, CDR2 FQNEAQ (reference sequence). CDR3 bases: TGTGCCAGCAGCTTAGCGGGGCAGCTCTATGGCTACACCTTC. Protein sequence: CASSLAGQLYGYTF.

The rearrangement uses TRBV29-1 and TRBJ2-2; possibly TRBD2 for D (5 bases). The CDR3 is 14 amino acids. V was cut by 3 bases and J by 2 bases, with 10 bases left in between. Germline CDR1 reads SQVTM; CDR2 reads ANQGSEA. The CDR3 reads CSVESGSNTGELFF. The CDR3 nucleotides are TGCAGCGTTGAGAGCGGAAGTAACACCGGGGAGCTGTTTTTT.

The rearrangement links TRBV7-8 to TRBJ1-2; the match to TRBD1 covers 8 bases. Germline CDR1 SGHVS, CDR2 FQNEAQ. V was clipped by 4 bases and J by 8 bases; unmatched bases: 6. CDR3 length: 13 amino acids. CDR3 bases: TGTGCCAGCAGCTCGGACAGGGTATCAGGCTACACCTTC. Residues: CASSSDRVSGYTF.

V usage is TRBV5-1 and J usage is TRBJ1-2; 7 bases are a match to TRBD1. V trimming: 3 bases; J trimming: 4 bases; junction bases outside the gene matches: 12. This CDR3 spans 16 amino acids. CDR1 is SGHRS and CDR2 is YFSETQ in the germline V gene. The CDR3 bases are TGCGCCAGCAGCTCCACGGGACAGAGAAACCTCTATGGCTACACCTTC. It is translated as CASSSTGQRNLYGYTF.